This T cell receptor beta chain was recorded in a study of blood T cell repertoires in COVID-19. Turning to the study itself: The United States, Italy and Spain provided the acute and convalescent COVID-19 samples. PBMCs, B-cell-depleted T cells, or T cells provided the cDNA or gDNA that made up the material.

Authors' methods: The authors estimated nucleated cell counts from reference gene primer amplification. Data came from immunoSEQ multiplex PCR; TCRdb stores just in-frame clones and leaves some out. V and J calls and clone size are as listed in that table; D and trimming were resolved from the DNA. The sample includes hundreds of thousands of clones, around nine tenths of them seen just once. CDR1 is LGHDT and CDR2 is YNNKEL in the germline V gene (reference sequence). V lost 3 bases and J lost 6, with 9 bases in between. CDR3 length: 13 residues. This clone was recorded only once. The genes are TRBV3-1 (or the pseudogene TRBV3-2) and TRBJ1-5; D call uncertain. Sequenced: peripheral blood. The clonotype originates from a woman in her forties or fifties with active or convalescent COVID-19. The CDR3 DNA sequence: TGTGCCAGCAGCCAGGGCAGACGTCAGCCCCAGCATTTT. This codes for CASSQGRRQPQHF.